This entry lists 17 T cell receptor beta chains sequenced from one sample in a study of identifying expanded T cells in peripheral blood. The protocol was immunoSEQ multiplex PCR, while the TCRdb copy is restricted to in-frame clones and leaves out a portion. The sample includes more than 65,000 clones, about 91% of them seen just once. The sequenced sample was blood. The receptors shown here come from a person aged 18-69 years in good health.

The V gene is TRBV7-2, the J gene TRBJ2-1; D gene ambiguous. Trimming removed 5 bases at V and 0 bases at J, with 11 bases between. Germline V lookup: CDR1 SGHTA, CDR2 FQGNSA. The CDR3 runs to 15 residues. The DNA of the CDR3 is TGTGCCAGCAGCGATACTTACTACTCCTACAATGAGCAGTTCTTC. It specifies CASSDTYYSYNEQFF.

The chain is built from TRBV4-3 and TRBJ2-3; 10 bases match TRBD2. V lost 0 bases and J lost 5; bases outside the gene matches: 8. Germline-derived CDR1 and CDR2 are LGHNA and YSLEER. The CDR3 runs to 17 residues. Here the CDR3 reads CASSQEPQRGGIDTQYF. The CDR3 nucleotides are TGCGCCAGCAGCCAAGAACCGCAGCGGGGGGGAATAGATACGCAGTATTTT.

The gene calls are TRBV5-1 and TRBJ1-1, with TRBD1 identical over 7 bases. V shed 2 bases, J shed 12 bases, and the junction held 10 bases outside the gene matches. Germline values: CDR1 SGHRS, CDR2 YFSETQ. The CDR3 contains 13 residues. CDR3 bases: TGCGCCAGCAGCTTAGGAGGGGGCACTGATTCTTTCTTT. Amino acid sequence: CASSLGGGTDSFF.

V and J are TRBV19 and TRBJ1-3, with D possibly being TRBD1 (5 bases). V was pared by 5 bases and J by 4 bases, with 15 bases between. Germline loops: CDR1 LNHDA, CDR2 SQIVND (reference sequence). The CDR3 totals 15 residues. The CDR3 DNA follows: TGTGCCAGTAGTTCATCCGGGACGAAAGGAAACACCATATATTTT. Its protein is CASSSSGTKGNTIYF.

The CDR3 DNA follows: TGCGCCAGCAGCAGAAGGACAGTCGGGGACACTGAAGCTTTCTTT. Its protein product is CASSRRTVGDTEAFF. This chain links TRBV5-1 with TRBJ1-1, with D perhaps TRBD1 (6 bases). The CDR3 has 15 amino acids. V dropped 4 bases and J dropped 3 bases, with 16 bases sitting between them. The germline V gene has CDR1 SGHRS and CDR2 YFSETQ.

This sequence joins TRBV29-1 and TRBJ1-2, with 7 bases lining up with TRBD1. The ends lost 6 bases at V and 3 bases at J; junction bases unmatched: 10. The CDR3 totals 14 residues. Germline CDR1 SQVTM, CDR2 ANQGSEA. The CDR3: CSVQLTGLDYGYTF. CDR3 DNA sequence: TGCAGCGTGCAATTGACAGGGCTGGACTATGGCTACACCTTC. The variable domain in full, completed from reference TRBV29-1 and TRBJ1-2, reads SAVISQKPSRDICQRGTSLTIQCQVDSQVTMMFWYRQQPGQSLTLIATANQGSEATYESGFVIDKFPISRPNLTFSTLTVSNMSPEDSSIYLCSVQLTGLDYGYTFGSGTRLTVV.

This sequence joins TRBV30 and TRBJ1-1; D is uncertain. This CDR3 comprises 11 residues. CDR1 and CDR2 from the germline V gene are GTSNPN and SVGIG (reference sequence). The V and J ends lost 4 bases and 1 base respectively, with 4 bases between them. CDR3 protein: CAWKENTEAFF. For the CDR3, the DNA is TGTGCCTGGAAAGAGAACACTGAAGCTTTCTTT.

The chain joins TRBV7-3 to TRBJ2-2, with D perhaps matching TRBD2 (6 bases). From germline, CDR1 is SGHTA and CDR2 FQGTGA. The CDR3 sequence is 18 residues long. V lost 0 bases and J lost 2, with 16 bases in between. The CDR3 DNA sequence: TGTGCCAGCAGCTTAACACTCGCGGGACCTTACAACACCGGGGAGCTGTTTTTT. Amino acid sequence: CASSLTLAGPYNTGELFF.

The chain employs TRBV6-1 and TRBJ2-2; no clear D. V gave up 8 bases and J gave up 3 bases, with 16 bases separating them. The CDR3 runs 15 residues. Germline V gene data show CDR1 as MNHNS and CDR2 as SASEGT. The DNA of the CDR3 is TGTGCCAGCCCCCCTGGCGTTTCTCACACCGGGGAGCTGTTTTTT. Amino acids: CASPPGVSHTGELFF.

The chain has TRBV30 and TRBJ1-3, with D unclear. Germline V gene sequence: CDR1 GTSNPN, CDR2 SVGIG (reference sequence). Trimming removed 0 bases from V and 1 base from J, with 7 bases in between. The CDR3 consists of 14 residues. The CDR3 DNA reads TGTGCCTGGAGTGTGGATTTTTCTGGAAACACCATATATTTT. Amino acids: CAWSVDFSGNTIYF.

This chain connects TRBV4-3 to TRBJ1-6; 9 bases are a match to TRBD1. Trimming at V came to 1 base and at J to 7 bases, leaving 2 bases not matched to a gene. In germline, CDR1 is LGHNA, CDR2 YSLEER. CDR3 length: 15 residues. The CDR3 DNA reads TGCGCCAGCAGCCAAGCAGGGACAGGGAATTCACCCCTCCACTTT. Protein: CASSQAGTGNSPLHF.

The rearrangement uses TRBV6-5 and TRBJ1-2, with a possible D match to TRBD1 (6 bases). Germline lookup yields CDR1 MNHEY and CDR2 SVGAGI. Trimming removed 0 bases from V and 7 bases from J, with 15 bases in between. This CDR3 spans 15 amino acids. CDR3 coding DNA: TGTGCCAGCAGTTACTCAACAGGGAATAAGGGTGGCTACACCTTC. Translating it yields CASSYSTGNKGGYTF.

On this clone: The junction does not match germline at one end; this may be a read error. The rearrangement joins TRBV6-5 to TRBJ2-7, with 8 bases aligning to TRBD2. CDR1 and CDR2 (germline): MNHEY, SVGAGI. The CDR3 covers 15 residues. The CDR3 loop is CASRYYSGGVYEQYF. For the CDR3, the DNA is TGTGCCAGCAGGTACTACTCGGGAGGGGTCTACGAGCAGTACTTC.

This clone was observed a single time. The genes are TRBV19 and TRBJ2-7, with D perhaps being TRBD1 or TRBD2 (5 bases each). The CDR3 has 15 residues. Between the trimmed V and J ends, which lost 3 bases and 2 bases, there was a span of 14 bases. Germline values: CDR1 LNHDA, CDR2 SQIVND (reference sequence). This CDR3 reads CASSIRAVGAYEQYF. In DNA form, the CDR3 reads TGTGCCAGTAGTATCAGGGCAGTGGGGGCCTACGAGCAGTACTTC.

This chain uses TRBV21-1 with TRBJ1-4; the table's D call of TRBD1 was not tested on the DNA. TRBV21-1 is assigned pseudogene status. CDR3 size: 16 residues. The CDR3 loop is CASSVLTGSFNEKLFF. CDR3 in DNA: TGTGCCAGCAGCGTTCTAACAGGGTCCTTCAATGAAAAACTGTTTTTT.

The chain employs TRBV10-3 and TRBJ1-1, with a possible D match to TRBD1 (5 bases). The CDR3 sequence is 14 residues long. In germline, CDR1 is ENHRY, CDR2 SYGVKD. The V and J ends lost 1 base and 7 bases respectively, with 13 bases between them. CDR3 region: CAISEFTVGGEAFF. The CDR3 DNA follows: TGTGCCATCAGTGAGTTTACGGTCGGGGGTGAAGCTTTCTTT.

This rearrangement joins TRBV9 to TRBJ2-3; D is possibly TRBD1 (6 bases). The germline V gene has CDR1 SGDLS and CDR2 YYNGEE. V lost 0 bases and J 3 bases, leaving 14 bases between the germline ends. This CDR3 is 16 amino acids long. CDR3 residues: CASSVVSGGLTDTQYF. CDR3 coding DNA: TGTGCCAGCAGCGTAGTAAGTGGGGGCCTTACAGATACGCAGTATTTT.